The text below deals with one TCR beta chain. PCR was performed using 60 Vbeta and 13 Jbeta primers. This table comes from immunoSEQ multiplex PCR, and its TCRdb copy is limited to in-frame clones, with some not included. Of around 140,000 clones listed, roughly three quarters were seen once; the top ten hold approximately 0.86%. These data come from a study of cytomegalovirus exposure and HLA in healthy donors. CDR1 is SGHAT, CDR2 FQDESV, per germline (reference sequence). V dropped 5 bases and J dropped 4; count of bases not matched to a gene: 5. CDR3 length equals 15 residues. The chain couples TRBV11-1 to TRBJ1-1, with 12 bases that match TRBD1. This sequence originates from a woman in her sixties or seventies in good health and CMV-seronegative. The material sequenced was PBMCs. The CDR3 region has the DNA TGTGCCAGCAGCCGGGACAGGGGGCTTGGCACTGAAGCTTTCTTT. This gives the protein CASSRDRGLGTEAFF. The full variable domain, its missing parts supplied by reference TRBV11-1 and TRBJ1-1, is EAEVAQSPRYKITEKSQAVAFWCDPISGHATLYWYRQILGQGPELLVQFQDESVVDDSQLPKDRFSAERLKGVDSTLKIQPAELGDSAMYLCASSRDRGLGTEAFFGQGTRLTVV.